This T cell receptor (beta chain) emerged from a study of cytomegalovirus exposure and HLA in healthy donors. 13 Jbeta primers and 60 Vbeta primers were used for the PCR. Profiling relied on immunoSEQ multiplex PCR, and the TCRdb table lists in-frame clones only, not all of them. The data hold some 150,000 clones, with more than 75% observed a single time. Germline V gene sequence: CDR1 LNHDA, CDR2 SQIVND (reference sequence). The CDR3 length is 17 residues. The V and J ends lost 5 bases and 5 bases respectively, with 24 bases between them. The sequencing sample was made of PBMCs. This chain uses TRBV19 with TRBJ1-2; D perhaps matches TRBD1 (6 bases). This clonotype originated in a woman under 30 in good health and CMV-seronegative. The CDR3 sequence: CASSSTARGVKVYGYTF. The CDR3 region has the DNA TGTGCCAGTAGTTCCACGGCCAGGGGCGTAAAAGTTTATGGCTACACCTTC.